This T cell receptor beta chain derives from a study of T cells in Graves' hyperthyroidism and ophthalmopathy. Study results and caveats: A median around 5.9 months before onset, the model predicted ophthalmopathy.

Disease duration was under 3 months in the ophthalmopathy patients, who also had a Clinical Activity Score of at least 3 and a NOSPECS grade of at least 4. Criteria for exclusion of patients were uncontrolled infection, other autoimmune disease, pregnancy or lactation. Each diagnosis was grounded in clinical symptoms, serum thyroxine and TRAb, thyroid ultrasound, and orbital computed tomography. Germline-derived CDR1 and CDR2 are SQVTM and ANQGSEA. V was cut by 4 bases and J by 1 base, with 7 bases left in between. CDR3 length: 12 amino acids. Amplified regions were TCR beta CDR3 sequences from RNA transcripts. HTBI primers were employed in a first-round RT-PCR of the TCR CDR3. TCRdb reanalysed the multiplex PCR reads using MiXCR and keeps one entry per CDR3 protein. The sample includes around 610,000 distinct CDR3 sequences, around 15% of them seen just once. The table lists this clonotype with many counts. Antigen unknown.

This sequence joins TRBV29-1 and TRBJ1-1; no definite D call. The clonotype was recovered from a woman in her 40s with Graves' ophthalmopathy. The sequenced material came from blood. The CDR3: CSVGHQNTEAFF. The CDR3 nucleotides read TGCAGCGTTGGTCATCAGAACACTGAAGCTTTCTTT.